The 30 T cell receptor beta chains below were found in one sample sequenced in a study of blood T cell repertoires in COVID-19. TCRdb's copy holds only in-frame clones and misses some; the assay was immunoSEQ multiplex PCR. The table shows fewer than 350,000 clones, with roughly 89% occurring only once. The sequencing input was PBMCs or T cells enriched from blood (not recorded which). These receptor sequences come from a man aged 60-69 years who had recovered from COVID-19.

This chain links TRBV19 with TRBJ2-3, with unresolved D. The CDR3 contains 15 residues. The V end lost 3 bases, the J end lost 2 bases, and 12 bases lay between the germline ends. Germline V gives CDR1 LNHDA, CDR2 SQIVND (reference sequence). Written as DNA, the CDR3 is TGTGCCAGTAGTATCTGGGCTCAAAACACAGATACGCAGTATTTT. This encodes CASSIWAQNTDTQYF.

V usage is TRBV27 and J usage is TRBJ2-1; 7 bases are shared with TRBD1. This CDR3 spans 15 amino acids. The ends lost 5 bases at V and 4 bases at J; junction bases unmatched: 8. Germline V lookup: CDR1 MNHEY, CDR2 SMNVEV (reference sequence). The CDR3 reads CASSTTGPTYNEQFF. The DNA of the CDR3 is TGTGCCAGCAGTACGACAGGGCCCACTTACAATGAGCAGTTCTTC.

This rearrangement joins TRBV10-2 to TRBJ2-7, with unresolved D. The germline V and J ends were trimmed by 4 bases and 3 bases, with 10 bases remaining between them. The CDR3 runs to 13 residues. Per the germline V gene, CDR1 is WSHSY and CDR2 is SAAADI. The CDR3 spells CASSVSSRYEQYF. The CDR3 nucleotides are TGCGCCAGCAGTGTTTCTAGTCGCTACGAGCAGTACTTC.

The chain has TRBV5-5 and TRBJ1-1, with TRBD1 matching over 9 bases. The germline V gene has CDR1 SGHKS and CDR2 YYEKEE (reference sequence). V dropped 7 bases and J dropped 3; count of bases not matched to a gene: 4. The CDR3 is 13 amino acids. The chain's CDR3 is CASFRTGDTEAFF. CDR3 sequence (DNA): TGTGCCAGCTTCCGGACAGGGGACACTGAAGCTTTCTTT.

The chain carries TRBV28 and TRBJ2-5, with D possibly matching TRBD1 (5 bases). Germline CDR1 and CDR2: MDHEN and SYDVKM. Trimming cost V 4 bases and J 2 bases, with 8 bases left between them. The CDR3 spans 13 residues. CDR3 amino acids: CASSSSGQETQYF. The CDR3, as DNA: TGTGCCAGCAGTTCGTCAGGGCAAGAGACCCAGTACTTC.

The chain links TRBV29-1 to TRBJ2-5; D may be TRBD1 (5 bases). Trimming took 0 bases from V and 2 from J, leaving 10 bases between them. Per germline, CDR1 SQVTM and CDR2 ANQGSEA. CDR3 length: 14 amino acids. CDR3 protein: CSVEDDRTQETQYF. DNA for the CDR3: TGCAGCGTTGAAGATGACAGAACACAAGAGACCCAGTACTTC.

CDR3 DNA: TGTGCCTGGAGTGTATTTGGGACACATGGCTACACCTTC. It encodes CAWSVFGTHGYTF. The genes are TRBV30 and TRBJ1-2, with a tentative D call TRBD1 (6 bases). The germline V gene has CDR1 GTSNPN and CDR2 SVGIG (reference sequence). Trimming cost V 0 bases and J 6 bases, with 11 bases left between them. The CDR3 totals 13 residues.

V usage is TRBV20-1 and J usage is TRBJ1-2; TRBD1 is a possible D gene (6 bases). Germline CDR1 reads DFQATT; CDR2 reads SNEGSKA (reference sequence). CDR3 size: 10 residues. V was cut by 4 bases and J by 8 bases, with 8 bases left in between. The CDR3 sequence: CSATDRGYTF. CDR3 DNA sequence: TGCAGTGCTACCGACAGGGGCTACACCTTC.

The chain couples TRBV7-3 to TRBJ1-1; the match to TRBD1 covers 7 bases. The germline gives CDR1 SGHTA, CDR2 FQGTGA. There are 16 residues in the CDR3. Trimming at V came to 0 bases and at J to 4 bases, leaving 8 bases not matched to a gene. The CDR3 nucleotides are TGTGCCAGCAGCTTAACGATAACGGACAGGACCACTGAAGCTTTCTTT. Its protein product is CASSLTITDRTTEAFF.

The chain joins TRBV28 to TRBJ1-5; the match to TRBD1 covers 9 bases. CDR1 is MDHEN, CDR2 SYDVKM, per germline. The CDR3 is 15 residues long. V shed 11 bases and J 0 bases; nucleotides not matched to a gene: 8. The CDR3 nucleotides are TGTGCCGCCGAGACAGGGGGTAGTAGCAATCAGCCCCAGCATTTT. Protein sequence: CAAETGGSSNQPQHF. The full variable domain, in which reference TRBV28 and TRBJ1-5 provide the parts outside the CDR3, is DVKVTQSSRYLVKRTGEKVFLECVQDMDHENMFWYRQDPGLGLRLIYFSYDVKMKEKGDIPEGYSVSREKKERFSLILESASTNQTSMYLCAAETGGSSNQPQHFGDGTRLSIL.

The rearrangement links TRBV4-3 to TRBJ2-6; TRBD1 might be the D (6 bases). V lost 0 bases to trimming and J lost 3 bases, with 15 bases between them. The CDR3 has 18 amino acids. In germline, CDR1 is LGHNA, CDR2 YSLEER. Here the CDR3 DNA reads TGCGCCAGCAGCCAAGAGGGGGCTAGCTTCTTTGGGGCCAACGTCCTGACTTTC. It specifies CASSQEGASFFGANVLTF.

This chain connects TRBV11-1 to TRBJ2-2; perhaps TRBD2 as D (6 bases). V shed 2 bases and J shed 5 bases, with 15 bases lying between them. The CDR3 has 16 residues. Germline CDR1 SGHAT, CDR2 FQDESV (reference sequence). CDR3 in amino acids: CASSLRLGKNTGELFF. The CDR3 nucleotides are TGTGCCAGCAGCTTACGACTAGGGAAGAATACCGGGGAGCTGTTTTTT.

V is TRBV7-3 and J is TRBJ2-3; tentative D call: TRBD1 (5 bases). With 2 bases removed from V and 8 bases from J, the gap between germline ends came to 8 bases. Germline values: CDR1 SGHTA, CDR2 FQGTGA. CDR3 length: 12 amino acids. The CDR3 sequence: CASSLQGGTQYF. The CDR3 DNA reads as TGTGCCAGCAGCTTACAGGGTGGTACGCAGTATTTT. Variable domain in full (rest from reference TRBV7-3 and TRBJ2-3): GAGVSQTPSNKVTEKGKYVELRCDPISGHTALYWYRQSLGQGPEFLIYFQGTGAADDSGLPNDRFFAVRPEGSVSTLKIQRTERGDSAVYLCASSLQGGTQYFGPGTRLTVL.

The rearrangement links TRBV5-4 to TRBJ2-1, with TRBD2 identical over 12 bases. The germline gives CDR1 SGHNT, CDR2 YYREEE (reference sequence). The CDR3 has 15 amino acids. After removal of 3 bases from V and 10 bases from J, the junction contained 8 bases not matched to a gene. CDR3 amino acids: CASSSDLAGGKEQFF. In DNA form, the CDR3 reads TGTGCCAGCAGCTCGGATCTAGCGGGAGGGAAGGAGCAGTTCTTC.

The chain couples TRBV7-9 to TRBJ2-3; 10 bases are shared with TRBD2. Per the germline V gene, CDR1 is SEHNR and CDR2 is FQNEAQ (reference sequence). Trimming cost V 5 bases and J 4 bases; bases outside gene matches: 9. The CDR3 length is 16 residues. Written as DNA, the CDR3 is TGTGCCAGCAGCCGACTAGCGGGCACCCCCCCAGATACGCAGTATTTT. This sequence encodes CASSRLAGTPPDTQYF.

The chain has TRBV3-1 (or the pseudogene TRBV3-2) and TRBJ1-6; D gene ambiguous. The CDR3 runs to 15 residues. The germline V gene has CDR1 LGHDT and CDR2 YNNKEL (reference sequence). V lost 2 bases and J 0 bases, leaving 5 bases between the germline ends. The CDR3 region is CASSQLSSYNSPLHF. CDR3 DNA: TGTGCCAGCAGCCAACTGAGCTCCTATAATTCACCCCTCCACTTT.

CDR3 loop: CASRGPVEVEQFF. The CDR3 DNA is TGTGCCAGCAGGGGCCCAGTGGAGGTTGAGCAGTTCTTC. The chain is built from TRBV9 and TRBJ2-1; perhaps TRBD2 as D (5 bases). CDR3 size: 13 residues. V dropped 5 bases and J dropped 9 bases, with 15 bases sitting between them. Per germline, CDR1 SGDLS and CDR2 YYNGEE.

This clone occurred a few times. The chain employs TRBV12-3 or TRBV12-4 and TRBJ1-5, with D maybe TRBD1 (5 bases). V was shortened by 6 bases and J by 7 bases, with 13 bases between the two germline ends. The CDR3 loop spans 13 amino acids. CDR3 sequence reads: CASSPGQGQPQHF. In DNA, the CDR3 is TGTGCCAGCAGCCCAGGGCAGGGACAGCCCCAGCATTTT.

The rearrangement joins TRBV11-3 to TRBJ2-1; 8 bases fit TRBD2. The CDR3 covers 16 residues. CDR1 SGHNT and CDR2 YENEEA come from the germline V gene. The J segment lost 5 bases and the V segment lost 1 base, leaving 7 bases of the junction unmatched. In nucleotides, the CDR3 is TGTGCCAGCAGCTTAGGTCGGACTAGCCCCCACAATGAGCAGTTCTTC. Translation gives CASSLGRTSPHNEQFF.

The chain is built from TRBV2 and TRBJ1-3; D is perhaps TRBD1 (5 bases). In germline, CDR1 is SNHLY, CDR2 FYNNEI. This CDR3 is built from 13 residues. The ends were cut back, 5 bases at V and 2 bases at J, with 7 bases in the middle. The DNA of the CDR3 is TGTGCCAGCAGTCAGGGCCCTGGAAACACCATATATTTT. This codes for CASSQGPGNTIYF.

The chain recombines TRBV7-3 with TRBJ1-1, with TRBD1 identical over 9 bases. V shed 5 bases and J 1 base; nucleotides not matched to a gene: 5. This CDR3 spans 15 amino acids. Looked up from germline, CDR1 is SGHTA and CDR2 is FQGTGA. CDR3 sequence reads: CASSRTGGPNTEAFF. The CDR3 DNA reads TGTGCCAGCAGCAGAACAGGGGGCCCGAACACTGAAGCTTTCTTT.

The chain has TRBV5-1 and TRBJ2-7, with TRBD2 matching over 10 bases. The junction had 8 bases not matched to a gene; V was cut back by 3 bases and J by 5 bases. Germline CDR1 reads SGHRS; CDR2 reads YFSETQ. This CDR3 region has 15 residues. This chain's CDR3 is CASSWVGLARDEQYF. CDR3 DNA: TGCGCCAGCAGCTGGGTGGGACTAGCGAGGGACGAGCAGTACTTC.

The gene calls are TRBV4-2 and TRBJ1-6; 12 bases match TRBD1. The CDR3 is 18 amino acids. The J segment lost 6 bases and the V segment lost 2 bases, leaving 8 bases of the junction unmatched. In germline, CDR1 is LGHNA, CDR2 YNFKEQ. In nucleotides, the CDR3 is TGTGCCAGCAGCCAAAGGACCGGGACAGGGGGCTCTAATTCACCCCTCCACTTT. Translated: CASSQRTGTGGSNSPLHF.

This clone was seen more than once but under ten times. J is TRBJ1-6 and V is TRBV9, with TRBD1 matching 10 bases. J was trimmed by 9 bases and V by 0 bases; bases with no gene match: 3. The CDR3 sequence is 15 residues long. CDR1 is SGDLS and CDR2 is YYNGEE in the germline V gene. CDR3 DNA: TGTGCCAGCAGCGTAGAAGGGACAGGGGTTTCACCCCTCCACTTT. This encodes CASSVEGTGVSPLHF.

This clone was seen a handful of times. The chain combines TRBV30 with TRBJ2-5, with D unresolved. CDR3 length: 14 amino acids. Germline assignment: CDR1 GTSNPN and CDR2 SVGIG (reference sequence). The V end was cut by 0 bases, the J end by 1 base, with 9 bases between. The CDR3 loop is CAWSVSLSQETQYF. The CDR3 bases are TGTGCCTGGAGTGTCTCACTGAGCCAAGAGACCCAGTACTTC. Full variable domain (rest looked up from reference TRBV30 and TRBJ2-5): SQTIHQWPATLVQPVGSPLSLECTVEGTSNPNLYWYRQAAGRGLQLLFYSVGIGQISSEVPQNLSASRPQDRQFILSSKKLLLSDSGFYLCAWSVSLSQETQYFGPGTRLLVL.

This clone was seen a single time. The chain has TRBV5-1 and TRBJ2-5; a weak D match, TRBD2 (5 bases). The CDR3 covers 14 residues. Per the germline V gene, CDR1 is SGHRS and CDR2 is YFSETQ. The V gene lost 0 bases and the J gene lost 5 bases, with 11 bases spanning the gap. CDR3 sequence: CASSLAGTGETQYF. The CDR3 DNA is TGCGCCAGCAGCTTGGCGGGCACGGGGGAGACCCAGTACTTC.

The gene calls are TRBV11-2 and TRBJ2-1; D might be TRBD2 (5 bases). Trimming pared 2 bases from V and 3 bases from J, leaving 11 bases between. The CDR3 contains 15 residues. CDR1 and CDR2 from the germline V gene are SGHAT and FQNNGV. The CDR3: CASSLKGDFYNEQFF. CDR3 nucleotide sequence: TGTGCCAGCAGCTTAAAGGGAGACTTCTACAATGAGCAGTTCTTC.

The chain has TRBV5-1 and TRBJ2-2; TRBD1 agrees at 9 bases. The CDR3 contains 22 residues. V was pared by 4 bases and J by 3 bases, with 25 bases of the junction left unmatched. Germline V gene sequence: CDR1 SGHRS, CDR2 YFSETQ. DNA of the CDR3: TGCGCCAGCAGCAACCGGCTTGGGGTGGGGTACAGGGGGCGAGAGGACACCGGGGAGCTGTTTTTT. It specifies CASSNRLGVGYRGREDTGELFF.

The chain carries TRBV7-2 and TRBJ1-6, with 8 bases aligning to TRBD1. This CDR3 has 16 residues. Germline CDR1 is SGHTA and CDR2 is FQGNSA. The V gene end was trimmed by 5 bases and the J gene end by 1 base; junction bases not matched to a gene: 4. CDR3 nucleotides: TGTGCCAGCAGCCCTAGACAGGGGTCCTATAATTCACCCCTCCACTTT. It yields the protein CASSPRQGSYNSPLHF.

The table lists this clone with a few counts. V is TRBV5-1 and J is TRBJ1-1, with D possibly TRBD1 on 6 matching bases. Germline CDR1 is SGHRS and CDR2 is YFSETQ. Trimming pared 3 bases from V and 3 bases from J, leaving 18 bases between. This CDR3 spans 16 amino acids. CDR3 protein: CASSSPTGSLDTEAFF. The CDR3 bases are TGCGCCAGCAGCTCTCCTACAGGGTCGTTGGACACTGAAGCTTTCTTT.